A single sample gave rise to the 30 T cell receptor beta chains below, sequenced in a study of blood T cell repertoires in COVID-19. Assay: immunoSEQ multiplex PCR; the TCRdb copy retains only in-frame clones and omits some. Of about 29,000 clones listed, roughly 82% are singletons. The sample comprised peripheral blood. The receptor source for this set is a man at least 80 years old with active or convalescent COVID-19.

V usage is TRBV5-1 and J usage is TRBJ1-5; possibly TRBD1 for D (5 bases). Trimming left V 4 bases short and J 3 bases short, with 14 bases between. Germline V gene data show CDR1 as SGHRS and CDR2 as YFSETQ. CDR3 length equals 15 residues. The DNA for the CDR3 is TGCGCCAGCAGCAGGGACGGGAGACTCAATCAGCCCCAGCATTTT. This gives the protein CASSRDGRLNQPQHF.

The chain employs TRBV15 and TRBJ1-4, with a weak D call TRBD1 (5 bases). V lost 3 bases, J lost 5 bases, and 13 bases lay in between. The CDR3 loop spans 15 amino acids. Germline loops: CDR1 LNHNV, CDR2 YYDKDF (reference sequence). The CDR3 sequence is CATSRVDRYNEKLFF. The CDR3 nucleotides read TGTGCCACCAGCAGGGTAGACAGATACAATGAAAAACTGTTTTTT. The entire variable domain, with the rest obtained from reference TRBV15 and TRBJ1-4, is as follows: DAMVIQNPRYQVTQFGKPVTLSCSQTLNHNVMYWYQQKSSQAPKLLFHYYDKDFNNEADTPDNFQSRRPNTSFCFLDIRSPGLGDTAMYLCATSRVDRYNEKLFFGSGTQLSVL.

The chain carries TRBV9 and TRBJ2-1; 8 bases map to TRBD2. V trimming: 8 bases; J trimming: 10 bases; junction bases outside the gene matches: 17. Looked up from germline, CDR1 is SGDLS and CDR2 is YYNGEE. The CDR3 consists of 15 residues. The CDR3 spells CARKSERHSGVEQFF. The CDR3 coding sequence is TGTGCCAGAAAATCCGAGAGACATAGCGGGGTAGAGCAGTTCTTC.

V is TRBV28 and J is TRBJ2-4; D may be TRBD1 (6 bases). The CDR3 runs to 16 residues. V was shortened by 5 bases and J by 0 bases, with 14 bases between the two germline ends. CDR1 and CDR2 from the germline V gene are MDHEN and SYDVKM. CDR3 bases: TGTGCCAGCAGTCTCACAGGGACCCTAGCCAAAAACATTCAGTACTTC. It specifies CASSLTGTLAKNIQYF.

V is TRBV9 and J is TRBJ2-3, with D perhaps TRBD2 (5 bases). Germline assignment: CDR1 SGDLS and CDR2 YYNGEE. The V end was cut by 0 bases, the J end by 6 bases, with 8 bases between. This CDR3 has 13 residues. The CDR3 sequence: CASSVVRADTQYF. Here the CDR3 DNA reads TGTGCCAGCAGCGTAGTGAGGGCGGATACGCAGTATTTT.

CDR3 nucleotides: TGTGCCAGCAGGAGACAGGGGGCAGGCTATGGCTACACCTTC. As protein: CASRRQGAGYGYTF. This chain connects TRBV27 to TRBJ1-2; TRBD1 matches 10 bases. The CDR3 loop spans 14 amino acids. CDR1 and CDR2 (germline): MNHEY, SMNVEV (reference sequence). Germline trimming cut 6 bases from V and 4 bases from J; bases unmatched to any gene: 5.

V and J are TRBV9 and TRBJ2-2, with 9 bases that match TRBD2. Germline V gene sequence: CDR1 SGDLS, CDR2 YYNGEE. V was pared by 1 base and J by 5 bases, with 6 bases of the junction left unmatched. CDR3 size: 16 residues. As DNA, the CDR3 is TGTGCCAGCAGCGTAATAGGAACTAGCGGGACCGGGGAGCTGTTTTTT. Encoded protein: CASSVIGTSGTGELFF.

In its sample, this clone was seen a few times. This chain links TRBV3-1 (or the pseudogene TRBV3-2) with TRBJ2-2; D is unresolved. V shed 4 bases and J shed 5 bases, with 11 bases lying between them. Per the germline V gene, CDR1 is LGHDT and CDR2 is YNNKEL (reference sequence). The CDR3 totals 14 residues. The CDR3 region has the DNA TGTGCCAGCAGCCGACAATCCGGAACCGGGGAGCTGTTTTTT. It is translated as CASSRQSGTGELFF.

The rearrangement links TRBV6-5 to TRBJ2-1, with TRBD1 matching over 7 bases. The germline V gene has CDR1 MNHEY and CDR2 SVGAGI. The CDR3 sequence is 14 residues long. The junction had 9 bases not matched to a gene; V was cut back by 9 bases and J by 4 bases. This CDR3 is CASQTGELYNEQFF. CDR3 bases: TGTGCCAGTCAAACAGGGGAACTATACAATGAGCAGTTCTTC.

The V call is TRBV2, the J call TRBJ2-5, with D perhaps TRBD2 (5 bases). The CDR3 is 13 residues long. The V end was cut by 7 bases, the J end by 2 bases, with 11 bases between. Germline values: CDR1 SNHLY, CDR2 FYNNEI. Here the CDR3 DNA reads TGTGCCAGCAAAGCGGACTCGCAAGAGACCCAGTACTTC. Its translation: CASKADSQETQYF.

The chain employs TRBV11-2 and TRBJ1-1; D is undetermined. Germline-derived CDR1 and CDR2 are SGHAT and FQNNGV. Trimming removed 1 base from V and 3 bases from J, with 6 bases in between. The CDR3 loop spans 13 amino acids. CDR3 DNA: TGTGCCAGCAGCTTAGTCCCGGACACTGAAGCTTTCTTT. Protein sequence: CASSLVPDTEAFF.

This chain joins TRBV18 and TRBJ1-1, with 9 bases aligning to TRBD1. J was trimmed by 5 bases and V by 4 bases; bases with no gene match: 2. The CDR3 has 13 amino acids. The germline V gene has CDR1 KGHSH and CDR2 LQKENI. CDR3 region: CASSQTGGTEAFF. Written as DNA, the CDR3 is TGTGCCAGCTCACAGACAGGGGGAACTGAAGCTTTCTTT.

This clone has just one count. This chain joins TRBV5-1 and TRBJ1-2, with D tentatively TRBD1 (6 bases). CDR1 is SGHRS and CDR2 is YFSETQ in the germline V gene. The CDR3 extends over 13 amino acids. V was cut by 4 bases and J by 7 bases, with 14 bases left in between. The CDR3: CASSPNQQGGYTF. CDR3 DNA sequence: TGCGCCAGCAGCCCAAACCAACAGGGTGGCTACACCTTC.

The CDR3: CASSSTGAGNTIYF. The CDR3 DNA reads as TGTGCCAGCAGTTCGACAGGGGCTGGAAACACCATATATTTT. The chain recombines TRBV27 with TRBJ1-3; 8 bases line up with TRBD1. Germline values: CDR1 MNHEY, CDR2 SMNVEV (reference sequence). J was trimmed by 2 bases and V by 4 bases; bases with no gene match: 1. This CDR3 region has 14 residues.

The rearrangement joins TRBV5-6 to TRBJ1-1; no definite D call. Germline V lookup: CDR1 SGHDT, CDR2 YYEEEE. V was trimmed by 3 bases and J by 0 bases, leaving 9 bases between them. The CDR3 runs to 14 residues. CDR3 sequence (DNA): TGTGCCAGCAGCTCCACGGGGATGAACACTGAAGCTTTCTTT. Translated, it gives CASSSTGMNTEAFF. The variable domain in full, completed from reference TRBV5-6 and TRBJ1-1, reads DAGVTQSPTHLIKTRGQQVTLRCSPKSGHDTVSWYQQALGQGPQFIFQYYEEEERQRGNFPDRFSGHQFPNYSSELNVNALLLGDSALYLCASSSTGMNTEAFFGQGTRLTVV.

The chain uses TRBV4-1 and TRBJ2-7; TRBD2 is a possible D gene (5 bases). The CDR3 runs 15 residues. From germline, CDR1 is MGHRA and CDR2 YSYEKL. V was clipped by 5 bases and J by 3 bases, with 17 bases between them. For the CDR3, the DNA is TGCGCCAGCAGCTTTCAGGCTAGCAGAAACTACGAGCAGTACTTC. It yields the protein CASSFQASRNYEQYF.

This rearrangement joins TRBV6-5 to TRBJ2-2; D is perhaps TRBD2 (6 bases). CDR1 is MNHEY and CDR2 is SVGAGI in the germline V gene. The V end was cut by 0 bases, the J end by 7 bases, with 12 bases between. The length of the CDR3 is 15 residues. CDR3 DNA: TGTGCCAGCAGTTACTCGGCGGGGAGAGGCGGGGAGCTGTTTTTT. Encoded protein: CASSYSAGRGGELFF.

The J gene is TRBJ2-3, the V gene TRBV5-1; TRBD2 agrees at 8 bases. Trimming at V came to 2 bases and at J to 1 base, leaving 0 bases not matched to a gene. This CDR3 spans 14 amino acids. The V gene's germline CDR1 is SGHRS and CDR2 YFSETQ. This chain's CDR3 is CASSLLAGTDTQYF. CDR3 DNA sequence: TGCGCCAGCAGCTTACTAGCGGGCACAGATACGCAGTATTTT.

This clone was counted a single time. The chain couples TRBV5-1 to TRBJ1-1; no clear D. Germline V gene sequence: CDR1 SGHRS, CDR2 YFSETQ. The CDR3 has 13 residues. Trimming took off 0 bases at V and 3 bases at J, with 6 bases between the two ends. CDR3 residues: CASSLARDTEAFF. CDR3 DNA: TGCGCCAGCAGCTTGGCCCGGGACACTGAAGCTTTCTTT. Based on the CDR3 plus reference TRBV5-1 and TRBJ1-1, the full variable domain is KAGVTQTPRYLIKTRGQQVTLSCSPISGHRSVSWYQQTPGQGLQFLFEYFSETQRNKGNFPGRFSGRQFSNSRSEMNVSTLELGDSALYLCASSLARDTEAFFGQGTRLTVV.

The chain uses TRBV5-4 and TRBJ2-1, with 9 bases that match TRBD1. The V gene's germline CDR1 is SGHNT and CDR2 YYREEE (reference sequence). This CDR3 is 15 amino acids long. Losses at the gene ends were 4 bases for V and 6 bases for J; bases not matched to a gene: 8. The CDR3 loop reads CASSLRQGGFNEQFF. CDR3 DNA: TGTGCCAGCAGCCTTAGACAGGGGGGGTTCAATGAGCAGTTCTTC. Variable domain in full (rest from reference TRBV5-4 and TRBJ2-1): ETGVTQSPTHLIKTRGQQVTLRCSSQSGHNTVSWYQQALGQGPQFIFQYYREEENGRGNFPPRFSGLQFPNYSSELNVNALELDDSALYLCASSLRQGGFNEQFFGPGTRLTVL.

The chain is built from TRBV5-1 and TRBJ2-2; TRBD2 is a possible D gene (5 bases). This CDR3 region has 14 residues. The V and J ends lost 4 bases and 5 bases respectively, with 12 bases between them. Germline lookup yields CDR1 SGHRS and CDR2 YFSETQ. This chain's CDR3 is CASSPGEPTGELFF. The CDR3 region has the DNA TGCGCCAGCAGCCCCGGGGAACCGACCGGGGAGCTGTTTTTT. The complete variable domain, with remaining parts taken from reference TRBV5-1 and TRBJ2-2, reads KAGVTQTPRYLIKTRGQQVTLSCSPISGHRSVSWYQQTPGQGLQFLFEYFSETQRNKGNFPGRFSGRQFSNSRSEMNVSTLELGDSALYLCASSPGEPTGELFFGEGSRLTVL.

The V gene is TRBV9, the J gene TRBJ2-1; TRBD2 agrees at 8 bases. Germline V lookup: CDR1 SGDLS, CDR2 YYNGEE. The CDR3 is 15 amino acids. V shed 0 bases and J 5 bases; nucleotides not matched to a gene: 4. DNA of the CDR3: TGTGCCAGCAGCGTAGATCCGGGGGGGCACAATGAGCAGTTCTTC. Its protein product is CASSVDPGGHNEQFF.

The chain joins TRBV6-5 to TRBJ1-1, with TRBD1 matching 8 bases. CDR1 MNHEY and CDR2 SVGAGI come from the germline V gene. The length of the CDR3 is 14 residues. The junction had 6 bases not matched to a gene; V was cut back by 4 bases and J by 5 bases. The CDR3 DNA follows: TGTGCCAGCAGTTTCCACAGGGGGGGGACTGAAGCTTTCTTT. It translates to CASSFHRGGTEAFF.

This chain links TRBV12-3 or TRBV12-4 with TRBJ1-2; D is perhaps TRBD1 (5 bases). This CDR3 region has 13 residues. V lost 3 bases and J 6 bases, leaving 11 bases between the germline ends. The CDR3 is CASSFAGKNGYTF. DNA of the CDR3: TGTGCCAGCAGTTTTGCAGGGAAAAATGGCTACACCTTC.

This chain joins TRBV6-6 and TRBJ2-5; weak D call: TRBD2 (5 bases). The germline V gene has CDR1 MNHNY and CDR2 SVGAGI (reference sequence). V was cut by 5 bases and J by 5 bases, with 15 bases left in between. The CDR3 is 14 amino acids. In nucleotides, the CDR3 is TGTGCCAGCAGTACCCCGCTGGGCGGGGAGACCCAGTACTTC. It yields the protein CASSTPLGGETQYF.

The chain uses TRBV29-1 and TRBJ2-1; TRBD1 matches at 7 bases. The CDR3 extends over 16 amino acids. Germline V lookup: CDR1 SQVTM, CDR2 ANQGSEA. V dropped 3 bases and J dropped 1; count of bases not matched to a gene: 9. This CDR3 is CSVDAVPGQSYNEQFF. CDR3 DNA sequence: TGCAGCGTTGATGCGGTACCGGGACAGTCCTACAATGAGCAGTTCTTC.

The chain links TRBV14 to TRBJ1-1, with D possibly TRBD1 on 5 matching bases. CDR1 is SGHDN, CDR2 FVKESK, per germline. Deletions cut 0 bases from V and 4 bases from J, with 9 bases between. CDR3 length: 14 residues. The CDR3 is CASSQDGGSTEAFF. CDR3 coding DNA: TGTGCCAGCAGCCAAGATGGGGGGTCCACTGAAGCTTTCTTT.

This rearrangement joins TRBV12-3 or TRBV12-4 to TRBJ2-3; unclear D gene. The V end was cut by 6 bases, the J end by 6 bases, with 10 bases between. This CDR3 is built from 12 residues. The CDR3: CASSPPGDTQYF. CDR3 nucleotide sequence: TGTGCCAGCAGCCCACCTGGCGATACGCAGTATTTT.

V usage is TRBV6-5 and J usage is TRBJ2-3; 12 bases are a match to TRBD2. The J segment lost 0 bases and the V segment lost 8 bases, leaving 0 bases of the junction unmatched. Germline values: CDR1 MNHEY, CDR2 SVGAGI. This CDR3 region has 14 residues. In DNA, the CDR3 is TGTGCCAGCGGACTAGCGGGGAGCACAGATACGCAGTATTTT. Amino acids: CASGLAGSTDTQYF.

The rearrangement uses TRBV10-3 and TRBJ2-2; perhaps TRBD1 as D (6 bases). Germline CDR1 reads ENHRY; CDR2 reads SYGVKD. With 6 bases removed from V and 5 bases from J, the gap between germline ends came to 10 bases. The CDR3 has 13 amino acids. This chain's CDR3 is CAISIDRTGELFF. The CDR3 region has the DNA TGTGCCATCAGCATAGACAGGACCGGGGAGCTGTTTTTT.